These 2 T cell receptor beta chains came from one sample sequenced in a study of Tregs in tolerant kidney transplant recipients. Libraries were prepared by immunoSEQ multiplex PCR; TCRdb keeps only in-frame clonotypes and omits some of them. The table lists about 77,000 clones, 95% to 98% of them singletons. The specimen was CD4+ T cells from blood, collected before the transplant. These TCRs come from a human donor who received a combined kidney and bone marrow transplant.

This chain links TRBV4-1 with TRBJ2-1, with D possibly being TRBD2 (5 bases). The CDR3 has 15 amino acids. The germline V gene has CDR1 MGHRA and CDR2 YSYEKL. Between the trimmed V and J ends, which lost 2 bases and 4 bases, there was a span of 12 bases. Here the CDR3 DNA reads TGCGCCAGCAGCCAACCCATACTAGTTTACAATGAGCAGTTCTTC. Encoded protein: CASSQPILVYNEQFF.

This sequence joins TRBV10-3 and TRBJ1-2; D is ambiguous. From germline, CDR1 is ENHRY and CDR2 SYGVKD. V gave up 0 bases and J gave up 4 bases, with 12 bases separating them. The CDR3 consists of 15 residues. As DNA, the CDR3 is TGTGCCATCAGTGAGTCAGAAGCGCAGTCCTATGGCTACACCTTC. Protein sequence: CAISESEAQSYGYTF.